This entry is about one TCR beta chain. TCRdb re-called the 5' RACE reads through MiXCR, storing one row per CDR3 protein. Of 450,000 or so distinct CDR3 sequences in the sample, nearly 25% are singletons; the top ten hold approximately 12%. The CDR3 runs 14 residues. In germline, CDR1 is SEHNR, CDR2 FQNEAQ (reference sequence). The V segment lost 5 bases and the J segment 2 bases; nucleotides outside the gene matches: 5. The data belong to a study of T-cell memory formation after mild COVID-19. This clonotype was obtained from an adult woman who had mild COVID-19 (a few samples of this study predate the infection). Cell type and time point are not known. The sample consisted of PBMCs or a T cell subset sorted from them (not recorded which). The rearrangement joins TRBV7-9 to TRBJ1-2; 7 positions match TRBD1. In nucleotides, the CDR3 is TGTGCCAGCAGCCTACCGGGACAGAACTATGGCTACACCTTC. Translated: CASSLPGQNYGYTF.